This T cell receptor (beta chain) derives from a study of Ad26.COV2.S vaccination and SARS-CoV-2 variants. Sequencing used immunoSEQ multiplex PCR; TCRdb keeps in-frame clones, though not all of them. Among about 350,000 clones listed, about 88% were seen once. The CDR3 is 14 residues long. Germline loops: CDR1 SGHAT, CDR2 FQNNGV. V shed 3 bases and J shed 8 bases, with 16 bases lying between them. Treatment here: approximately 18 received Ad26.COV2.S at low or high dose, single or two shots; roughly five received placebo; per-sample allocation not given. Sampling happened 63 days after the first vaccine or placebo injection.

This specimen was peripheral blood, taken in a trial of Ad26.COV2.S vaccine versus placebo. This receptor was obtained from a person aged 18 to 59 who received the Ad26.COV2.S COVID-19 vaccine or a placebo. The chain is built from TRBV11-2 and TRBJ1-2; no definite D call. The CDR3 here is CASSLNSGLVGYTF. In nucleotides, the CDR3 is TGTGCCAGCAGCTTGAATTCGGGGTTGGTCGGCTACACCTTC.